This T cell receptor beta chain was observed in a study of blood T cell repertoires in COVID-19. The CDR3 length is 17 residues. V shed 3 bases and J shed 0 bases, with 15 bases lying between them. Per the germline V gene, CDR1 is WSHSY and CDR2 is SAAADI. Sequenced by immunoSEQ multiplex PCR; TCRdb stores in-frame clones only, minus some. The sample holds approximately 300,000 clones, approximately 86% seen once. The material sequenced was PBMCs or T cells enriched from blood (not recorded which). This receptor was identified in a woman between 18 and 29 years old who had recovered from COVID-19. V gene TRBV10-2 combines with J gene TRBJ2-1, with a tentative D call TRBD1 (5 bases). The CDR3 DNA follows: TGCGCCAGCAGTGATTTGGCAGGGAAAAGCTCCTACAATGAGCAGTTCTTC. As protein: CASSDLAGKSSYNEQFF.